The 25 T cell receptor beta chains listed next were all sequenced from one sample in a study of blood T cell repertoires in COVID-19. Data came from immunoSEQ multiplex PCR; TCRdb stores just in-frame clones and leaves some out. The data contain about 300,000 clones, approximately 86% of them singletons. The sample taken for sequencing was peripheral blood. These receptors all stem from a man in his 70s with acute or convalescent COVID-19.

This sequence joins TRBV5-5 and TRBJ1-1; maybe TRBD1 (6 bases). The CDR3 runs to 15 residues. Looked up from germline, CDR1 is SGHKS and CDR2 is YYEKEE (reference sequence). Trimming shortened V by 0 bases and J by 3 bases, and 12 bases separated the two germline ends. Here the CDR3 DNA reads TGTGCCAGCAGCTTGGTATCAGGGGTCCACACTGAAGCTTTCTTT. This sequence encodes CASSLVSGVHTEAFF.

This clone was seen a handful of times. The rearrangement uses TRBV6-1 and TRBJ2-1; 12 nucleotides align to TRBD2. Germline CDR1 reads MNHNS; CDR2 reads SASEGT. V lost 3 bases to trimming and J lost 6 bases; unmatched junction nucleotides: 3. This CDR3 is 15 amino acids long. CDR3 sequence reads: CASSDLAGGPNEQFF. CDR3 DNA sequence: TGTGCCAGCAGTGATCTAGCGGGGGGGCCCAATGAGCAGTTCTTC.

The chain employs TRBV5-5 and TRBJ2-5; 8 nucleotides match TRBD1. Germline CDR1 is SGHKS and CDR2 is YYEKEE (reference sequence). CDR3 length equals 14 residues. Germline trimming cut 0 bases from V and 4 bases from J; bases unmatched to any gene: 2. The CDR3 DNA is TGTGCCAGCAGCTTGGGCAGGGGGCGAGAGACCCAGTACTTC. Translating it yields CASSLGRGRETQYF.

The chain recombines TRBV11-2 with TRBJ2-3, with 8 bases identical to TRBD2. The germline V gene encodes CDR1 SGHAT and CDR2 FQNNGV. With 1 base clipped from V and 1 base from J, the junction kept 10 bases outside the gene matches. The CDR3 is made up of 18 amino acids. For the CDR3, the DNA is TGTGCCAGCAGCTTAGGGGGCCTTGCGGGGGGTCGCACAGATACGCAGTATTTT. Translating gives CASSLGGLAGGRTDTQYF. Full variable domain (rest looked up from reference TRBV11-2 and TRBJ2-3): EAGVAQSPRYKIIEKRQSVAFWCNPISGHATLYWYQQILGQGPKLLIQFQNNGVVDDSQLPKDRFSAERLKGVDSTLKIQPAKLEDSAVYLCASSLGGLAGGRTDTQYFGPGTRLTVL.

The genes are TRBV7-9 and TRBJ2-2; weak D call: TRBD2 (6 bases). CDR3 size: 15 residues. The V gene's germline CDR1 is SEHNR and CDR2 FQNEAQ (reference sequence). The germline V and J ends were trimmed by 4 bases and 4 bases, with 13 bases remaining between them. Here the CDR3 DNA reads TGTGCCAGCAGCTCGTATTTCGGGGGCACCGGGGAGCTGTTTTTT. Translating gives CASSSYFGGTGELFF.

The CDR3 coding sequence is TGTGCCAGCAGACAGTCCAGCTCCTACAATGAGCAGTTCTTC. Translation gives CASRQSSSYNEQFF. The chain uses TRBV2 and TRBJ2-1; D ambiguous. V shed 6 bases and J shed 0 bases, with 9 bases lying between them. Germline lookup yields CDR1 SNHLY and CDR2 FYNNEI. CDR3 size: 14 residues.

The genes are TRBV4-2 and TRBJ2-3, with TRBD2 matching 8 bases. The J segment lost 3 bases and the V segment lost 5 bases, leaving 4 bases of the junction unmatched. Germline CDR1 reads LGHNA; CDR2 reads YNFKEQ. The CDR3 is made up of 14 amino acids. CDR3 coding DNA: TGTGCCAGCAGCGAGGGCGGGGGGACAGATACGCAGTATTTT. This translates into CASSEGGGTDTQYF.

V is TRBV7-8 and J is TRBJ1-4, with TRBD1 matching over 7 bases. The CDR3 spans 13 residues. Germline V CDR1 and CDR2: SGHVS, FQNEAQ. The ends lost 6 bases at V and 7 bases at J; junction bases unmatched: 5. DNA of the CDR3: TGTGCCAGCAGGCCAGGGGGTGGTGAAAAACTGTTTTTT. The encoded protein is CASRPGGGEKLFF. The whole variable domain, remainder taken from reference TRBV7-8 and TRBJ1-4, is GAGVSQSPRYKVAKRGQDVALRCDPISGHVSLFWYQQALGQGPEFLTYFQNEAQLDKSGLPSDRFFAERPEGSVSTLKIQRTQQEDSAVYLCASRPGGGEKLFFGSGTQLSVL.

This clone was counted between two and nine times. The rearrangement links TRBV7-8 to TRBJ1-4; D gene uncertain. Deletions cut 5 bases from V and 0 bases from J, with 13 bases between. Per germline, CDR1 SGHVS and CDR2 FQNEAQ. CDR3 size: 16 residues. CDR3 bases: TGTGCCAGCAGCCCCAGACGGGGTGCAACTAATGAAAAACTGTTTTTT. The encoded protein is CASSPRRGATNEKLFF.

J is TRBJ1-6 and V is TRBV5-6, with 7 bases fitting TRBD1. The V gene end was trimmed by 2 bases and the J gene end by 0 bases; junction bases not matched to a gene: 2. Germline values: CDR1 SGHDT, CDR2 YYEEEE. CDR3 size: 16 residues. The CDR3: CASSLGGGSYNSPLHF. The CDR3 DNA sequence: TGTGCCAGCAGCTTAGGGGGCGGCTCCTATAATTCACCCCTCCACTTT.

V usage is TRBV7-9 and J usage is TRBJ1-2, with TRBD1 identical over 8 bases. CDR1 SEHNR and CDR2 FQNEAQ come from the germline V gene (reference sequence). The CDR3 sequence is 13 residues long. V lost 3 bases and J lost 6; bases outside the gene matches: 3. The CDR3 DNA follows: TGTGCCAGCAGCTTGCAGGGGGCGAATGGCTACACCTTC. Translation gives CASSLQGANGYTF.

This rearrangement joins TRBV6-1 to TRBJ2-7, with 9 bases that match TRBD1. With V trimmed by 2 bases and J by 2 bases, 4 bases remained unmatched. Germline values: CDR1 MNHNS, CDR2 SASEGT. The CDR3 length is 15 residues. The CDR3 DNA is TGTGCCAGCAGTGAACAGGACAGGGGTCCCTACGAGCAGTACTTC. Translated: CASSEQDRGPYEQYF.

The chain employs TRBV6-5 and TRBJ1-6; TRBD1 might be the D (5 bases). Trimming shortened V by 6 bases and J by 6 bases, and 15 bases separated the two germline ends. CDR1 is MNHEY and CDR2 is SVGAGI in the germline V gene. The CDR3 runs 15 residues. CDR3: CASRRTGARNSPLHF. CDR3 in DNA: TGTGCCAGCAGACGAACAGGCGCTCGTAATTCACCCCTCCACTTT.

CDR3 protein: CASSYSSSSYEQYF. The CDR3 region has the DNA TGTGCCAGCAGTTACTCGAGTTCGTCCTACGAGCAGTACTTC. The genes are TRBV6-5 and TRBJ2-7; D uncertain. This CDR3 contains 14 residues. V lost 0 bases and J lost 1, with 7 bases in between. Germline V gene sequence: CDR1 MNHEY, CDR2 SVGAGI.

The CDR3 is CASSPGDILEQYF. In DNA form, the CDR3 reads TGTGCCAGCAGTCCTGGGGACATTCTCGAGCAGTACTTC. The chain uses TRBV28 and TRBJ2-7, with TRBD1 as a possible D gene (6 bases). The ends were cut back, 5 bases at V and 6 bases at J, with 14 bases in the middle. The CDR3 contains 13 residues. CDR1 and CDR2 from the germline V gene are MDHEN and SYDVKM. The variable domain in full, with the rest retrieved from reference TRBV28 and TRBJ2-7, is DVKVTQSSRYLVKRTGEKVFLECVQDMDHENMFWYRQDPGLGLRLIYFSYDVKMKEKGDIPEGYSVSREKKERFSLILESASTNQTSMYLCASSPGDILEQYFGPGTRLTVT.

V gene TRBV5-1 combines with J gene TRBJ2-2; TRBD1 matches at 9 bases. Germline V gives CDR1 SGHRS, CDR2 YFSETQ. Unmatched junction bases numbered 11, after V lost 4 bases and J lost 7 bases. The CDR3 is 16 amino acids. This CDR3 is CASSSATGGVNGELFF. The CDR3, as DNA: TGCGCCAGCAGCAGCGCGACAGGGGGAGTAAACGGGGAGCTGTTTTTT.

The chain carries TRBV5-4 and TRBJ1-1; maybe TRBD1 (6 bases). Trimming pared 4 bases from V and 0 bases from J, leaving 13 bases between. The CDR3 sequence is 15 residues long. The germline V gene encodes CDR1 SGHNT and CDR2 YYREEE (reference sequence). The CDR3 region is CASSRGGPMNTEAFF. The CDR3, as DNA: TGTGCCAGCAGCCGCGGGGGGCCCATGAACACTGAAGCTTTCTTT.

V usage is TRBV6-5 and J usage is TRBJ1-4, with TRBD1 matching over 10 bases. With 10 bases clipped from V and 0 bases from J, the junction kept 5 bases outside the gene matches. This CDR3 spans 15 amino acids. Germline V gene lookup returns CDR1 MNHEY and CDR2 SVGAGI. The CDR3 sequence is CATGDRGATNEKLFF. For the CDR3, the DNA is TGTGCCACGGGGGACAGGGGTGCAACTAATGAAAAACTGTTTTTT.

The chain recombines TRBV19 with TRBJ2-3; a possible D gene is TRBD2 (6 bases). V gave up 3 bases and J gave up 5 bases, with 15 bases separating them. The CDR3 length is 15 residues. The germline V gene encodes CDR1 LNHDA and CDR2 SQIVND (reference sequence). Written as DNA, the CDR3 is TGTGCCAGTAGTATGGCGGGGAGATCAGGAGATACGCAGTATTTT. Translation gives CASSMAGRSGDTQYF.

This sequence joins TRBV10-3 and TRBJ2-1; D possibly corresponds to TRBD2 (7 bases). Trimming shortened V by 5 bases and J by 2 bases, and 13 bases separated the two germline ends. The CDR3 consists of 15 residues. Germline values: CDR1 ENHRY, CDR2 SYGVKD. CDR3 coding DNA: TGTGCCATCAGTTCCGGGGGGCGGCCCTACAATGAGCAGTTCTTC. Translation: CAISSGGRPYNEQFF.

V gene TRBV11-2 combines with J gene TRBJ2-7; 8 bases agree with TRBD2. Germline V CDR1 and CDR2: SGHAT, FQNNGV. The CDR3 runs 15 residues. V shed 1 base and J 1 base; nucleotides not matched to a gene: 3. CDR3 amino acids: CASSLALAGSYEQYF. CDR3 nucleotides: TGTGCCAGCAGCTTAGCTTTAGCGGGGTCCTACGAGCAGTACTTC.

J is TRBJ2-5 and V is TRBV11-3; TRBD2 might be the D (6 bases). V lost 2 bases to trimming and J lost 4 bases, with 14 bases between them. Germline loops: CDR1 SGHNT, CDR2 YENEEA. The CDR3 loop spans 15 amino acids. CDR3 amino acids: CASSLRPGVGETQYF. CDR3 in DNA: TGTGCCAGCAGCTTAAGGCCGGGAGTAGGAGAGACCCAGTACTTC.

The chain employs TRBV11-2 and TRBJ1-1; TRBD1 might be the D (5 bases). CDR1 is SGHAT, CDR2 FQNNGV, per germline. The V gene lost 1 base and the J gene lost 6 bases, with 12 bases spanning the gap. This CDR3 spans 14 amino acids. This CDR3 reads CASSLVWRDPEAFF. The CDR3 DNA reads TGTGCCAGCAGCTTAGTTTGGAGGGACCCTGAAGCTTTCTTT.

This chain uses TRBV10-3 with TRBJ2-5, with TRBD2 matching 11 bases. The ends lost 3 bases at V and 0 bases at J; junction bases unmatched: 6. Germline V gives CDR1 ENHRY, CDR2 SYGVKD. This CDR3 contains 17 residues. In nucleotides, the CDR3 is TGTGCCATCAGTGACACAAGACTAGCGGGGTACCAAGAGACCCAGTACTTC. Its protein product is CAISDTRLAGYQETQYF.

J is TRBJ1-1 and V is TRBV19; the D gene is possibly TRBD1 (6 bases). The CDR3 is made up of 15 amino acids. The V end was cut by 6 bases, the J end by 7 bases, with 21 bases between. The germline gives CDR1 LNHDA, CDR2 SQIVND (reference sequence). CDR3 sequence reads: CASRPTQGRGGEAFF. CDR3 coding DNA: TGTGCCAGTAGACCAACACAGGGCCGGGGTGGTGAAGCTTTCTTT.